The clone carrying this TCR beta chain was detected only a few times. The data belong to a study of blood T cell repertoires in COVID-19. Study-level background: Acute-phase and convalescent COVID-19 samples originated in the United States, Italy and Spain. From T cells, B-cell-depleted T cells, or PBMCs came the material, which was cDNA or gDNA.

Authors' data handling: Estimation of nucleated cell counts was performed using reference gene primer amplification. Assay: immunoSEQ multiplex PCR; the TCRdb copy retains only in-frame clones and omits some. For V, J and clone size, that table is used; D and trimming come from the DNA. The table has roughly 86,000 clones, roughly 80% seen once. With V trimmed by 9 bases and J by 3 bases, 5 bases remained unmatched. The germline V gene encodes CDR1 SNHLY and CDR2 FYNNEI. The CDR3 runs to 13 residues. This sequence originates from a man aged 55 to 70 with acute or convalescent COVID-19. The V call is TRBV2, the J call TRBJ1-2; 9 bases agree with TRBD1. Sequenced sample: peripheral blood. The CDR3 here is CARGTGSDYGYTF. CDR3 DNA sequence: TGTGCCAGAGGGACAGGGAGCGACTATGGCTACACCTTC.